The sequence of this T cell receptor (beta chain) was determined in a study of T cell responses to AZD1222 COVID-19 vaccine. CDR3 length: 14 residues. CDR1 ENHRY and CDR2 SYGVKD come from the germline V gene. Trimming took off 6 bases at V and 0 bases at J, with 9 bases between the two ends. General study results and limits: The study identified only five to seven AZD1222 recipients as seropositive at baseline. Spike-specific TCR repertoires showed rising breadth and depth after two AZD1222 doses. The sample set comprised mostly white British donors with more females, and clonal diversity was possibly underestimated.

Clones were sequenced by immunoSEQ multiplex PCR, and TCRdb holds only the in-frame ones, with some missing. This table holds 150,000 to 200,000 clones, 85% to 90% found once. This clone was seen more than once but under ten times. Its antigen is undetermined. The TCR comes from an adult in good health. The chain has TRBV10-3 and TRBJ1-5, with D uncertain. The sample consisted of peripheral blood, taken on day 0 of AZD1222 vaccination. In DNA, the CDR3 is TGTGCCATCAGCAGCGGGTTTAGCAATCAGCCCCAGCATTTT. As protein: CAISSGFSNQPQHF.